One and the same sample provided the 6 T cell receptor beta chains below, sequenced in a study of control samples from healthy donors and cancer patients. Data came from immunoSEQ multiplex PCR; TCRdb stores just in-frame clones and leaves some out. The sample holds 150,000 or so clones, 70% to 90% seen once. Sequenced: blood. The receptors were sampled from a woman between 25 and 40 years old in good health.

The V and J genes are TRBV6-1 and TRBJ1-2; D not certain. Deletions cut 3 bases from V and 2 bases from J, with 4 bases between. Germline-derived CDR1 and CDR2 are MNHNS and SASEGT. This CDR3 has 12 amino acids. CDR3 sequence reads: CASSDGNYGYTF. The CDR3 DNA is TGTGCCAGCAGTGATGGAAACTATGGCTACACCTTC.

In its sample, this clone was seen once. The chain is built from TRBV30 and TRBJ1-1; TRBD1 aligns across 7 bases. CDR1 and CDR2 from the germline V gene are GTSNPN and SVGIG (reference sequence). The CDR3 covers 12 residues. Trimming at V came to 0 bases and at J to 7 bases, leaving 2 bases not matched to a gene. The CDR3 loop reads CAWSVGGGEAFF. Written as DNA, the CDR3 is TGTGCCTGGAGTGTAGGGGGCGGTGAAGCTTTCTTT. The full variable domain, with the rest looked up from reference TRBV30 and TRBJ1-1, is SQTIHQWPATLVQPVGSPLSLECTVEGTSNPNLYWYRQAAGRGLQLLFYSVGIGQISSEVPQNLSASRPQDRQFILSSKKLLLSDSGFYLCAWSVGGGEAFFGQGTRLTVV.

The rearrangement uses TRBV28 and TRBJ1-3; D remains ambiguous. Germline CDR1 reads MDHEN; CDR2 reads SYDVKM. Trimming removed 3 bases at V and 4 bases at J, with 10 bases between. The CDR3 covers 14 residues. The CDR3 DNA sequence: TGTGCCAGCAGTTTGCCATCCATGGGAAACACCATATATTTT. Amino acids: CASSLPSMGNTIYF.

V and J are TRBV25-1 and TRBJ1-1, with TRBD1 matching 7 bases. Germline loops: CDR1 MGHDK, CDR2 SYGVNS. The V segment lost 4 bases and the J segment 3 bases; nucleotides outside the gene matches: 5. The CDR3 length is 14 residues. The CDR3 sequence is CASSALTGDTEAFF. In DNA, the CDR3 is TGTGCCAGCAGTGCACTTACAGGGGACACTGAAGCTTTCTTT.

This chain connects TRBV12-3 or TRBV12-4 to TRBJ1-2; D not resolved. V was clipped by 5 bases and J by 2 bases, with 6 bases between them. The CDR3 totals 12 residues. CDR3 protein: CASSADNYGYTF. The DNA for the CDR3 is TGTGCCAGCAGTGCGGACAACTATGGCTACACCTTC.

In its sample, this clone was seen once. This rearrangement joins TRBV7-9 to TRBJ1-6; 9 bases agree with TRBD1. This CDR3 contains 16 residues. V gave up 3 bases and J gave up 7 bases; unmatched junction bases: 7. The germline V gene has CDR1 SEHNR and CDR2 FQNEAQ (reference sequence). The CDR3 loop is CASSFPAGQGNSPLHF. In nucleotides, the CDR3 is TGTGCCAGCAGCTTCCCCGCGGGACAGGGCAATTCACCCCTCCACTTT.